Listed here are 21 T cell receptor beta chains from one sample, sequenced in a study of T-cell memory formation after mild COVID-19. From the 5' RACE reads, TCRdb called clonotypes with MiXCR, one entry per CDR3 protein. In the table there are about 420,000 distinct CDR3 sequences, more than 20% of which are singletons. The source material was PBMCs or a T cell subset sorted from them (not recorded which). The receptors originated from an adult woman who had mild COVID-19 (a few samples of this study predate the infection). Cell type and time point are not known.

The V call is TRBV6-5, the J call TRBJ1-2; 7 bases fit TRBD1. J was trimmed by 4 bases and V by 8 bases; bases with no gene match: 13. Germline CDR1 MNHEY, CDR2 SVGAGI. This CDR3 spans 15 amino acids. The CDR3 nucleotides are TGTGCCAGCCGTGGGTCTCACGGACAGGTCTATGGCTACACCTTC. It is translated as CASRGSHGQVYGYTF.

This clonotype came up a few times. The CDR3 coding sequence is TGCGCCAGCAGTCTCGCGGACAGGGGGCGCGTCCATGAGCAGTTCTTC. Its protein is CASSLADRGRVHEQFF. The chain combines TRBV23-1 with TRBJ2-1; TRBD1 matches at 11 bases. TRBV23-1 is treated as an ORF (open reading frame) with a function not yet certain. V trimming: 4 bases; J trimming: 8 bases; junction bases outside the gene matches: 10. The CDR3 consists of 16 residues.

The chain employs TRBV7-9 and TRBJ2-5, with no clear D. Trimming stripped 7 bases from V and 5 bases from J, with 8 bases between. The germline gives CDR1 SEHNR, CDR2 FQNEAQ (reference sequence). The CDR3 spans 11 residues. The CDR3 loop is CASTLVETQYF. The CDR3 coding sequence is TGTGCCAGCACCTTGGTGGAGACCCAGTACTTC. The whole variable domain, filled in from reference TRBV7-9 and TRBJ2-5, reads DTGVSQNPRHKITKRGQNVTFRCDPISEHNRLYWYRQTLGQGPEFLTYFQNEAQLEKSRLLSDRFSAERPKGSFSTLEIQRTEQGDSAMYLCASTLVETQYFGPGTRLLVL.

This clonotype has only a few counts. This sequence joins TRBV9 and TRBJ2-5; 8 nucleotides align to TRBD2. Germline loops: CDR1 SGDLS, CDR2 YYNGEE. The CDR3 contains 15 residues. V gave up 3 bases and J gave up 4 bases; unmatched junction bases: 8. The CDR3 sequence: CASSATPSGGETQYF. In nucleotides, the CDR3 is TGTGCCAGCAGCGCAACCCCGAGCGGGGGAGAGACCCAGTACTTC.

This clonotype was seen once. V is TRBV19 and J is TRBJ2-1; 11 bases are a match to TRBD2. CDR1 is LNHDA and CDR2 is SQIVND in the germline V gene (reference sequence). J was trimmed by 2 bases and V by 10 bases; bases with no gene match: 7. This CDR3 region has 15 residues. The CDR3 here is CATDRTSGPYNEQFF. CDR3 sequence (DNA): TGTGCCACTGACAGGACTAGCGGGCCCTACAATGAGCAGTTCTTC.

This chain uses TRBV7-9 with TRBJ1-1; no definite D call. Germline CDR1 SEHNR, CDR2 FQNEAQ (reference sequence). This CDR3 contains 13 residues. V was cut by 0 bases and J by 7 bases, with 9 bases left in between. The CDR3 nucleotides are TGTGCCAGCAGCTTAGCGTACAGCAGTGAAGCTTTCTTT. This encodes CASSLAYSSEAFF.

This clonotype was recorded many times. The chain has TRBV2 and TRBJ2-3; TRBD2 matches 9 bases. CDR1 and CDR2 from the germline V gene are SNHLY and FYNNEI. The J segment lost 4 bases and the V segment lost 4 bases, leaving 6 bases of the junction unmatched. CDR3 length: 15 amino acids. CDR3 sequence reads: CASSGVSGSADTQYF. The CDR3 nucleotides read TGTGCCAGCAGTGGGGTTAGCGGGAGCGCAGATACGCAGTATTTT.

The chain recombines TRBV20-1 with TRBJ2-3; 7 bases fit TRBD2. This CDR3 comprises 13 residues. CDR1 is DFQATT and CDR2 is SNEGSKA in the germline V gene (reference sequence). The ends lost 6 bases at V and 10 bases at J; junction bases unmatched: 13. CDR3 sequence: CSAGGTNTSPQYF. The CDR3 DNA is TGCAGTGCCGGAGGGACTAATACCTCTCCGCAGTATTTT.

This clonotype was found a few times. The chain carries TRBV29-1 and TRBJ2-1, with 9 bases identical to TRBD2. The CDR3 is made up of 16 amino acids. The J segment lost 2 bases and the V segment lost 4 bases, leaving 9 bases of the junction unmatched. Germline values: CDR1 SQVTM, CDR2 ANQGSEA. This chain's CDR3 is CSVVKTSGTTYNEQFF. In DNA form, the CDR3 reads TGCAGCGTTGTCAAGACTAGCGGTACAACCTACAATGAGCAGTTCTTC.

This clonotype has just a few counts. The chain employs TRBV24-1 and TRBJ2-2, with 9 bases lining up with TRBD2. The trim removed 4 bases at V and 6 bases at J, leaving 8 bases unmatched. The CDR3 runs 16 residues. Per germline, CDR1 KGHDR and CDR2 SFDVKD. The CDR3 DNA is TGTGCCACCAGTGACCATAGCGGGAGCATGCCCGGGGAGCTGTTTTTT. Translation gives CATSDHSGSMPGELFF.

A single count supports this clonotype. The CDR3: CASSFGRGHMDTQYF. The DNA for the CDR3 is TGCGCCAGCAGCTTTGGGCGGGGGCACATGGATACGCAGTATTTT. The chain employs TRBV5-1 and TRBJ2-3; the D gene is possibly TRBD2 (7 bases). The CDR3 covers 15 residues. Trimming took off 2 bases at V and 6 bases at J, with 16 bases between the two ends. The germline CDR1 and CDR2 sequences are SGHRS and YFSETQ.

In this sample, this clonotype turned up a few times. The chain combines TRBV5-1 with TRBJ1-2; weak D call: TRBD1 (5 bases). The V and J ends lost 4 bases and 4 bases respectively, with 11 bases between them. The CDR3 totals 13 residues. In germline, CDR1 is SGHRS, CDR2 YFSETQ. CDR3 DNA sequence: TGCGCCAGCAGCCCCCGGGGACGCTATGGCTACACCTTC. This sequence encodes CASSPRGRYGYTF.

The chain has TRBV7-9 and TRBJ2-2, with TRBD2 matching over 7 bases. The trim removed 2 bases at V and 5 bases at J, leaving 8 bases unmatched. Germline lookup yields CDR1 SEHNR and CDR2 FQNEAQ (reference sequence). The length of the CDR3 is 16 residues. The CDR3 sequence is CASSLRAGVGTGELFF. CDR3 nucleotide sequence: TGTGCCAGCAGCTTACGTGCGGGAGTAGGTACCGGGGAGCTGTTTTTT. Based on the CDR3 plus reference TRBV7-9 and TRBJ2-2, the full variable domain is DTGVSQNPRHKITKRGQNVTFRCDPISEHNRLYWYRQTLGQGPEFLTYFQNEAQLEKSRLLSDRFSAERPKGSFSTLEIQRTEQGDSAMYLCASSLRAGVGTGELFFGEGSRLTVL.

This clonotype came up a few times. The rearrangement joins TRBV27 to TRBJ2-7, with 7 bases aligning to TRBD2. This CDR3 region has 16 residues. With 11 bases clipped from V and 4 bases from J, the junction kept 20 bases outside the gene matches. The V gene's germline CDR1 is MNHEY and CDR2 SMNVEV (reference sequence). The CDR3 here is CASHRGVAIPAYEQYF. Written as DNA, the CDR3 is TGTGCCTCCCACCGGGGGGTGGCGATCCCCGCGTACGAGCAGTACTTC.

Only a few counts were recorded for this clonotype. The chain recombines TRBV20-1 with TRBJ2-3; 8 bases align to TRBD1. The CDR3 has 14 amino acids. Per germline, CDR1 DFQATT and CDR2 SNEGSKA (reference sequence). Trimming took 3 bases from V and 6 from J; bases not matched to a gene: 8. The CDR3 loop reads CSASPWTGLDTQYF. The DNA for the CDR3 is TGCAGTGCTAGCCCTTGGACAGGGTTGGATACGCAGTATTTT.

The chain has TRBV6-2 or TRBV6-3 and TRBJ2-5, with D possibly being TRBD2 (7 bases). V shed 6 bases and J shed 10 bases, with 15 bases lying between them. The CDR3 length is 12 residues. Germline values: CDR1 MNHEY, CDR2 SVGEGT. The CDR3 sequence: CASSPGGPHQYF. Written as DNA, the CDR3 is TGTGCCAGCAGCCCCGGGGGGCCCCACCAGTACTTC.

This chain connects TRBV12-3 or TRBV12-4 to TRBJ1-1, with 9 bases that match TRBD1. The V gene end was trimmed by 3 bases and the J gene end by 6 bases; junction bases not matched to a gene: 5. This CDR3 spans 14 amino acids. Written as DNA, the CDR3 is TGTGCCAGCAGTTTGATACAGGGGGCGGCTGAAGCTTTCTTT. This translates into CASSLIQGAAEAFF.

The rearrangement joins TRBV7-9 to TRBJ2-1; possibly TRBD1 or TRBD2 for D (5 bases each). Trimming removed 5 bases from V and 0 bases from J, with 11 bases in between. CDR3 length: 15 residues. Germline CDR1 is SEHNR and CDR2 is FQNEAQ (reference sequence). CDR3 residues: CASSTEGSSYNEQFF. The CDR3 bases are TGTGCCAGCAGCACCGAGGGGAGCTCCTACAATGAGCAGTTCTTC.

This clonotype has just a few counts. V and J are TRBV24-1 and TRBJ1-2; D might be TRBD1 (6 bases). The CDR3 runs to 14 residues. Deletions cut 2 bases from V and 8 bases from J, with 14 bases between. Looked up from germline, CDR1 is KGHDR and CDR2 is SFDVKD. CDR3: CATSDSGGAHGYTF. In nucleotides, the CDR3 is TGTGCCACCAGTGATTCGGGGGGGGCACACGGCTACACCTTC.

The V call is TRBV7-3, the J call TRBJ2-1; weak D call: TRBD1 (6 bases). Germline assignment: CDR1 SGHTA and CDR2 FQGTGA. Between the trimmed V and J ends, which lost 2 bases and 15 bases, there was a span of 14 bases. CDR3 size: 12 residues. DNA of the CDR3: TGTGCCAGCAGCTTATATTCAGGGACACCGTTCTTC. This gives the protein CASSLYSGTPFF.

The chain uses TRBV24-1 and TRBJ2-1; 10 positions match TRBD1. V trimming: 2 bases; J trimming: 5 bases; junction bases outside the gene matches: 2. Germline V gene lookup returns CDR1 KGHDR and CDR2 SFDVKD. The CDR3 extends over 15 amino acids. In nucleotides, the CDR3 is TGTGCCACCAGTGATTGGGGGACAGGGGACAATGAGCAGTTCTTC. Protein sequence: CATSDWGTGDNEQFF.